Listed below are T cell receptor beta chains from one sample, sequenced in a study of blood T cell repertoires in COVID-19. Assay: immunoSEQ multiplex PCR; the TCRdb copy retains only in-frame clones and omits some. The table shows 250,000 to 300,000 clones, with roughly 89% occurring only once. The material sequenced was PBMCs or T cells enriched from blood (not recorded which). The receptors derive from a woman between 55 and 75 years old who had recovered from COVID-19. Each CDR3 is given with its conserved first and last residue. D genes are given only for firm matches. Size tells how often a clone was seen (once, few, many) or the class of an expanded clone, and some rows leave it out.

-,TRBJ1-3,TRBV11-3,-,CASSRIAGNTIYF,TGTGCCAGCAGCCGAATAGCTGGAAACACCATATATTTT
-,TRBJ2-3,TRBV7-3,-,CASSPGTSTDTQYF,TGTGCCAGCAGCCCCGGGACTAGCACAGATACGCAGTATTTT
-,TRBJ1-3,TRBV3-1/TRBV3-2,-,CASTQGATGNTIYF,TGTGCCAGCACCCAAGGGGCGACGGGAAACACCATATATTTT
-,TRBJ2-1,TRBV15,-,CATSRGGVQREQFF,TGTGCCACCAGCAGAGGGGGGGTACAGCGCGAGCAGTTCTTC
-,TRBJ1-4,TRBV5-1,TRBD1,CASSPRTGQVEKLFF,TGCGCCAGCAGCCCGAGAACGGGACAGGTTGAAAAACTGTTTTTT
-,TRBJ2-1,TRBV24-1,TRBD2,CATSDVTSGSEDNEQFF,TGTGCCACCAGTGATGTGACTAGCGGGAGTGAAGACAATGAGCAGTTCTTC
-,TRBJ2-3,TRBV5-1,TRBD1,CASSPGPGQGGDTQYF,TGCGCCAGCAGCCCAGGACCGGGACAGGGTGGCGATACGCAGTATTTT
-,TRBJ2-2,TRBV27,-,CASSFFGATGVTGELFF,TGTGCCAGCAGTTTCTTCGGGGCCACGGGGGTGACCGGGGAGCTGTTTTTT
-,TRBJ1-5,TRBV4-1,-,CASSQDGQQNQPQHF,TGCGCCAGCAGCCAAGATGGACAGCAGAATCAGCCCCAGCATTTT
once,TRBJ2-1,TRBV7-3,-,CASSLRGGPGGGNEQFF,TGTGCCAGCAGCTTAAGAGGGGGTCCGGGAGGAGGCAATGAGCAGTTCTTC
-,TRBJ2-3,TRBV7-9,-,CASSRPPGVADTQYF,TGTGCCAGCAGCAGACCTCCCGGGGTGGCAGATACGCAGTATTTT
-,TRBJ1-2,TRBV7-9,TRBD1,CASSSEGQGRINYGYTF,TGTGCCAGCAGCTCAGAGGGACAGGGGCGGATTAACTATGGCTACACCTTC
-,TRBJ2-2,TRBV7-9,-,CASIPLPGELFF,TGTGCCAGCATCCCTCTTCCCGGGGAGCTGTTTTTT
-,TRBJ1-5,TRBV19,TRBD1,CASDRGNQPQHF,TGTGCCAGTGACAGGGGCAATCAGCCCCAGCATTTT
-,TRBJ1-1,TRBV27,-,CASSFQGTEAFF,TGTGCCAGCAGTTTCCAGGGAACTGAAGCTTTCTTT
-,TRBJ2-5,TRBV11-2,-,CASSSDGGTQYF,TGTGCCAGCAGCTCGGACGGAGGGACCCAGTACTTC
-,TRBJ2-7,TRBV5-1,TRBD2,CASSLGLAGTYEQYF,TGCGCCAGCAGCTTGGGATTAGCGGGAACTTACGAGCAGTACTTC
few,TRBJ2-3,TRBV11-3,TRBD2,CASSSPGSGRSVDTQYF,TGTGCCAGCAGCTCCCCGGGTAGCGGGAGGTCGGTAGATACGCAGTATTTT
once,TRBJ2-1,TRBV11-2,-,CASSQLGQTSSYNEQFF,TGTGCCAGCAGCCAGCTGGGGCAAACGAGCTCCTACAATGAGCAGTTCTTC
once,TRBJ1-1,TRBV11-3,TRBD1,CASSTRTGNTEAFF,TGTGCCAGCAGCACCCGGACAGGGAACACTGAAGCTTTCTTT
few,TRBJ1-2,TRBV2,-,CASSDRGYGYTF,TGTGCCAGCAGTGACAGGGGATATGGCTACACCTTC
few,TRBJ1-1,TRBV5-1,TRBD1,CASSLRDRTNTEAFF,TGCGCCAGCAGCTTGAGGGACAGAACAAACACTGAAGCTTTCTTT
-,TRBJ1-5,TRBV10-3,-,CAIGRGTDQPQHF,TGTGCCATCGGGAGGGGCACTGATCAGCCCCAGCATTTT
few,TRBJ2-7,TRBV30,-,CAWTRFNFYEQYF,TGTGCCTGGACAAGATTTAACTTCTACGAGCAGTACTTC
once,TRBJ1-2,TRBV28,-,CASSWGEAYGYTF,TGTGCCAGCAGTTGGGGGGAGGCCTATGGCTACACCTTC
-,TRBJ2-3,TRBV7-9,TRBD1,CASSSGGGTGRDTQYF,TGTGCCAGCAGCTCCGGAGGGGGGACAGGGAGAGATACGCAGTATTTT
-,TRBJ2-7,TRBV7-9,-,CASSIGQRIYEQYF,TGTGCCAGCAGCATCGGACAGAGAATCTACGAGCAGTACTTC
-,TRBJ2-1,TRBV5-1,TRBD2,CASSLGQRGEEQFF,TGCGCCAGCAGCTTGGGCCAGCGGGGGGAAGAGCAGTTCTTC
-,TRBJ2-1,TRBV7-9,-,CASRLSGSSYNEQFF,TGTGCCAGCCGACTCTCGGGGAGCTCCTACAATGAGCAGTTCTTC
-,TRBJ1-2,TRBV18,TRBD1,CASSPGTGENYGYTF,TGTGCCAGCTCACCCGGGACAGGGGAAAATTATGGCTACACCTTC